Listed below are T cell receptor beta chains from one sample, sequenced in a study of cytomegalovirus exposure and HLA in healthy donors. TCRdb's copy holds only in-frame clones and misses some; the assay was immunoSEQ multiplex PCR. The table has 95,000 to 150,000 clones, approximately 95% seen once. Material: PBMCs. The receptors come from a man between 18 and 35 years old in good health and CMV-seronegative. The CDR3 runs from the conserved cysteine through the conserved F or W. Fields, in order: clone size, J gene, D gene, V gene, CDR3 protein, CDR3 DNA. D genes are given only for firm matches. The size field is filled for only some rows; it gives once, few, many or a size class.

>-|TRBJ1-2|-|TRBV6-5
CASMGSSHGYTF
TGTGCCAGCATGGGGAGTAGTCATGGCTACACCTTC
>-|TRBJ2-5|-|TRBV11-1
CASSPKRETQYF
TGTGCCAGCAGCCCCAAGAGGGAGACCCAGTACTTC
>-|TRBJ1-5|-|TRBV25-1
CASSESNQPQHF
TGTGCCAGCAGTGAATCGAATCAGCCCCAGCATTTT
>-|TRBJ2-7|TRBD1|TRBV7-2
CASSLADRGLYEQYF
TGTGCCAGCAGCTTAGCCGACAGGGGTCTTTACGAGCAGTACTTC
>-|TRBJ2-7|-|TRBV9
CASSVGTAVNYEQYF
TGTGCCAGCAGCGTAGGAACAGCCGTGAACTACGAGCAGTACTTC
>-|TRBJ2-2|TRBD2|TRBV5-4
CATLTSGLENTGELFF
TGTGCCACCCTGACTAGCGGGCTAGAGAACACCGGGGAGCTGTTTTTT
>-|TRBJ2-7|TRBD2|TRBV13
CASSLALEGGYSSEQYF
TGTGCCAGCAGCTTAGCCCTGGAGGGAGGGTATAGTAGCGAGCAGTACTTC
>-|TRBJ1-3|-|TRBV7-9
CASSWDIRSGNTIYF
TGTGCCAGCAGCTGGGACATCCGCTCTGGAAACACCATATATTTT
>-|TRBJ1-4|-|TRBV15
CATSRAGRNEKLFF
TGTGCCACCAGCAGAGCGGGTCGTAATGAAAAACTGTTTTTT
>-|TRBJ1-5|TRBD1|TRBV7-2
CASSWDRNQPQHF
TGTGCCAGCAGCTGGGACAGAAATCAGCCCCAGCATTTT
>-|TRBJ1-2|-|TRBV10-2
CASSEPQLNYGYTF
TGCGCCAGCAGTGAGCCACAGCTTAACTATGGCTACACCTTC
>-|TRBJ2-5|TRBD1|TRBV6-6
CASSYIGTVQETQYF
TGTGCCAGCAGTTACATAGGGACAGTCCAAGAGACCCAGTACTTC
>-|TRBJ2-1|TRBD2|TRBV13
CASSLAGGRIYEQFF
TGTGCCAGCAGCTTAGCGGGAGGCCGTATTTATGAGCAGTTCTTC
>-|TRBJ1-1|-|TRBV15
CATSSATPTEAFF
TGTGCCACCAGCAGCGCTACTCCCACTGAAGCTTTCTTT
>-|TRBJ2-1|-|TRBV2
CASRETSSYNEQFF
TGTGCCAGCAGGGAGACCAGCTCCTACAATGAGCAGTTCTTC
>-|TRBJ2-5|-|TRBV19
CASSISLANVETQYF
TGTGCCAGTAGTATTTCACTAGCAAACGTAGAGACCCAGTACTTC
>-|TRBJ2-7|TRBD1|TRBV18
CASSPGQSYEQYF
TGTGCCAGCTCACCGGGACAGAGCTACGAGCAGTACTTC
>-|TRBJ2-7|TRBD1|TRBV18
CASSPAQGPSNYYEQYF
TGTGCCAGCTCACCGGCACAGGGGCCCTCAAACTACTACGAGCAGTACTTC
>-|TRBJ2-7|-|TRBV28
CASRPGHNYEQYF
TGTGCCAGCAGGCCGGGACACAACTACGAGCAGTACTTC
>-|TRBJ2-7|-|TRBV20-1
CSQWRKYEQYF
TGCAGTCAATGGCGGAAGTACGAGCAGTACTTC
>-|TRBJ2-7|TRBD2|TRBV4-2
CASSPVTSGSLYEQYF
TGTGCCAGCAGCCCCGTGACTAGCGGGAGCCTCTACGAGCAGTACTTC
>once|TRBJ2-4|-|TRBV28
CASSFLSGAVIKNIQYF
TGTGCCAGCAGTTTTCTTTCAGGGGCCGTAATCAAAAACATTCAGTACTTC
>-|TRBJ1-5|TRBD1|TRBV7-8
CASSLQGVVDNQPQHF
TGTGCCAGCAGCTTACAGGGGGTCGTCGACAATCAGCCCCAGCATTTT
>-|TRBJ1-5|-|TRBV6-4
CASSGELAGPQHF
TGTGCCAGCAGTGGGGAGTTGGCGGGGCCCCAGCATTTT
>-|TRBJ2-3|-|TRBV6-1
CASRVATSTDTQYF
TGTGCCAGCAGAGTAGCGACCAGCACAGATACGCAGTATTTT
>once|TRBJ1-5|-|TRBV6-5
CASSYSGGTQPQHF
TGTGCCAGCAGTTACTCGGGGGGTACTCAGCCCCAGCATTTT
>-|TRBJ2-1|-|TRBV18
CASSPGSYSYNEQFF
TGTGCCAGCTCACCCGGGTCTTACTCCTACAATGAGCAGTTCTTC
>-|TRBJ2-2|-|TRBV28
CASSLISGNTGELFF
TGTGCCAGCAGTTTGATTTCAGGAAACACCGGGGAGCTGTTTTTT
>-|TRBJ2-1|TRBD2|TRBV9
CASSQGLAGYNEQFF
TGTGCCAGCAGCCAGGGACTAGCGGGGTACAATGAGCAGTTCTTC
>-|TRBJ2-1|-|TRBV9
CASSGLNEQFF
TGTGCCAGCAGCGGACTCAATGAGCAGTTCTTC
>-|TRBJ2-1|TRBD2|TRBV18
CASSPPGLVFHEQFF
TGTGCCAGCTCACCTCCGGGACTAGTATTTCATGAGCAGTTCTTC
>-|TRBJ1-1|-|TRBV9
CASSTGTRTTEAFF
TGTGCCAGCAGCACCGGGACACGGACCACTGAAGCTTTCTTT
>-|TRBJ2-7|-|TRBV12-1
CASSPRTSGVSYEQYF
TGTGCCAGCAGCCCCCGGACTAGCGGGGTGTCCTACGAGCAGTACTTC
>-|TRBJ2-1|TRBD2|TRBV7-3
CASSQAGVDGEQFF
TGTGCCAGCAGTCAGGCGGGAGTTGATGGTGAGCAGTTCTTC
>-|TRBJ1-1|-|TRBV19
CASSYLGLVNTEAFF
TGTGCCAGTAGTTACCTCGGACTGGTGAACACTGAAGCTTTCTTT
>-|TRBJ2-2|-|TRBV9
CASSVGDTGELFF
TGTGCCAGCAGCGTAGGAGACACCGGGGAGCTGTTTTTT
>-|TRBJ2-5|-|TRBV9
CASSVRARDGTQYF
TGTGCCAGCAGCGTACGGGCTCGGGATGGGACCCAGTACTTC
>-|TRBJ2-2|TRBD2|TRBV11-3
CASSLLREGSLNTGELFF
TGTGCCAGCAGCTTACTGCGGGAGGGAAGCCTGAACACCGGGGAGCTGTTTTTT
>-|TRBJ2-7|TRBD1|TRBV7-9
CASSLVYSGQGAYEQYF
TGTGCCAGCAGCTTAGTTTACTCGGGACAGGGGGCGTACGAGCAGTACTTC
>-|TRBJ1-1|-|TRBV30
CAWSRYQGYTEAFF
TGTGCCTGGAGTCGCTACCAGGGTTACACTGAAGCTTTCTTT
>-|TRBJ1-5|-|TRBV28
CASSWREYSNQPQHF
TGTGCCAGCAGTTGGAGGGAGTATAGCAATCAGCCCCAGCATTTT
>once|TRBJ2-4|-|TRBV20-1
CSASGMWVQYF
TGCAGTGCTAGCGGGATGTGGGTTCAGTACTTC
>-|TRBJ2-1|-|TRBV6-6
CASTPGGGLKEQFF
TGTGCCAGCACCCCGGGAGGGGGCCTCAAGGAGCAGTTCTTC
>-|TRBJ1-5|-|TRBV28
CASSTLRVSNQPQHF
TGTGCCAGCAGCACCTTACGAGTCAGCAATCAGCCCCAGCATTTT